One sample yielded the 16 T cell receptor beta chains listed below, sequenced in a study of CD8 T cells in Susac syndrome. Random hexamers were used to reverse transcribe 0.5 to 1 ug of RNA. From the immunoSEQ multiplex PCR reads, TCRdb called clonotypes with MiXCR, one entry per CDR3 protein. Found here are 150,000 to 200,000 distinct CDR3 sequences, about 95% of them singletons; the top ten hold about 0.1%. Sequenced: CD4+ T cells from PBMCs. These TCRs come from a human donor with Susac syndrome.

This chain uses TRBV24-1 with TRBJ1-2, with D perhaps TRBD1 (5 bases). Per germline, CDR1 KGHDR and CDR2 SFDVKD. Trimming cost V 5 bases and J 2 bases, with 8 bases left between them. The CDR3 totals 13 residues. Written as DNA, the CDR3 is TGTGCCACCAGTGGGGGCAGCAACTATGGCTACACCTTC. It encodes CATSGGSNYGYTF.

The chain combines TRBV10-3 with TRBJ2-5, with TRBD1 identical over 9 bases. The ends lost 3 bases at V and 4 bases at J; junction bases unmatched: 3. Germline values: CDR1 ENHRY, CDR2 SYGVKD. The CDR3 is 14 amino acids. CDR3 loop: CAISDGTGRETQYF. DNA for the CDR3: TGTGCCATCAGTGACGGGACAGGGCGAGAGACCCAGTACTTC.

CDR3 bases: TGTGCCTGGAGATCAGGGGTTTGGGCCGAGCAGTACTTC. Its translation is CAWRSGVWAEQYF. J is TRBJ2-7 and V is TRBV30; a possible D gene is TRBD1 (6 bases). The CDR3 runs to 13 residues. Looked up from germline, CDR1 is GTSNPN and CDR2 is SVGIG (reference sequence). V shed 3 bases and J shed 6 bases, with 15 bases lying between them.

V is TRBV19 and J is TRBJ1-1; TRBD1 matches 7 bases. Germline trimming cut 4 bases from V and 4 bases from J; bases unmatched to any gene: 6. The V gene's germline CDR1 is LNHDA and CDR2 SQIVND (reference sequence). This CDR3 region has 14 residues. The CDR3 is CASSSRDSGTEAFF. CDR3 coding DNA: TGTGCCAGTAGTAGTAGGGACAGCGGCACTGAAGCTTTCTTT.

CDR3 bases: TGTGCCAGCAGCTTCCCCCAGGACAGGGTTTTAGGGCCGAACACCGGGGAGCTGTTTTTT. This sequence encodes CASSFPQDRVLGPNTGELFF. This chain links TRBV11-2 with TRBJ2-2, with TRBD1 matching over 8 bases. The CDR3 consists of 20 residues. The V gene end was trimmed by 3 bases and the J gene end by 0 bases; junction bases not matched to a gene: 15. Looked up from germline, CDR1 is SGHAT and CDR2 is FQNNGV.

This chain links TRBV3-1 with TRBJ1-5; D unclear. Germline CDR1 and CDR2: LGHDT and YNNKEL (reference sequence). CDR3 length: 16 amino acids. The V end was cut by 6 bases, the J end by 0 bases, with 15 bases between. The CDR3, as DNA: TGTGCCAGCAGTACTAGCAACGGGCTTAGCAATCAGCCCCAGCATTTT. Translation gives CASSTSNGLSNQPQHF.

The CDR3 loop is CSARKQNGASGRGGELFF. The DNA for the CDR3 is TGCAGTGCTAGAAAGCAAAACGGGGCTAGCGGGAGGGGCGGGGAGCTGTTTTTT. The chain has TRBV20-1 and TRBJ2-2, with TRBD2 matching over 12 bases. This CDR3 has 18 amino acids. V lost 2 bases and J lost 7; bases outside the gene matches: 14. Germline-derived CDR1 and CDR2 are DFQATT and SNEGSKA (reference sequence).

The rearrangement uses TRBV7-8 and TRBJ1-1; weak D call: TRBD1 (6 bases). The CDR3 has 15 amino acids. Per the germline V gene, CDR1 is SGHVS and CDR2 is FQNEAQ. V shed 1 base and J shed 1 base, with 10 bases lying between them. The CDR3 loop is CASSLVGAQNTEAFF. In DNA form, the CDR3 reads TGTGCCAGCAGCTTAGTGGGGGCCCAGAACACTGAAGCTTTCTTT.

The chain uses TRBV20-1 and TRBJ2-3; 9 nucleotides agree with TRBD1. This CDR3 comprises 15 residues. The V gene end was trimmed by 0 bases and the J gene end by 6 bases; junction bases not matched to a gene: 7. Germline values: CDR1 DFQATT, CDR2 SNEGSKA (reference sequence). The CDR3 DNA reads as TGCAGTGCTAGAGATAGGACAGGGGCGTCGGATACGCAGTATTTT. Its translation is CSARDRTGASDTQYF.

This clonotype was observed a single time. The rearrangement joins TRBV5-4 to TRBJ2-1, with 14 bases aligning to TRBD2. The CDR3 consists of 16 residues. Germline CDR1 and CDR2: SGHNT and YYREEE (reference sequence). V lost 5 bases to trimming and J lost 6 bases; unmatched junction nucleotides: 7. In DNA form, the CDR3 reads TGTGCCAGCAGTTCCGGACTAGCGGGAGGAGGCAATGAGCAGTTCTTC. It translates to CASSSGLAGGGNEQFF.

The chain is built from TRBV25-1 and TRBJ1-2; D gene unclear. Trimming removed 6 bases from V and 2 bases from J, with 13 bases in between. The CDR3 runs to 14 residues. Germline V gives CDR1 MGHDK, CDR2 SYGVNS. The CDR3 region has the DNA TGTGCCAGCAGGAATGAGGAACAGAACTATGGCTACACCTTC. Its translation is CASRNEEQNYGYTF.

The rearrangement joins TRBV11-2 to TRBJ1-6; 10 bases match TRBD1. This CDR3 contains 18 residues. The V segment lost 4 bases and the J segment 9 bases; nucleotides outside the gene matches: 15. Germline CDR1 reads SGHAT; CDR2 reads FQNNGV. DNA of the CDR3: TGTGCCAGCAGCTCGCTTCCGGGACAGGGGAGGGGTGGTTCACCCCTCCACTTT. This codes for CASSSLPGQGRGGSPLHF.

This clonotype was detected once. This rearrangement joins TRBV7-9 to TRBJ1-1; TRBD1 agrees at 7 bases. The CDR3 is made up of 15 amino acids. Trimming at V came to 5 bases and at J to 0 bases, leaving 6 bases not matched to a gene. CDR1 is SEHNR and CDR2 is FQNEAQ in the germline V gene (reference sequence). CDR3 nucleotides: TGTGCCAGCAGCCCTCGGACAGGTCTGAACACTGAAGCTTTCTTT. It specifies CASSPRTGLNTEAFF.

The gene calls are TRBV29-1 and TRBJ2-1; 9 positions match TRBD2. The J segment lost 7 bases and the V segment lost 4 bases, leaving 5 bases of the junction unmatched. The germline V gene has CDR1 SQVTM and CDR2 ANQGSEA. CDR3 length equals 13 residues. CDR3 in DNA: TGCAGCGTTGGCGGGAGGGCCTGGAATGAGCAGTTCTTC. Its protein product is CSVGGRAWNEQFF.

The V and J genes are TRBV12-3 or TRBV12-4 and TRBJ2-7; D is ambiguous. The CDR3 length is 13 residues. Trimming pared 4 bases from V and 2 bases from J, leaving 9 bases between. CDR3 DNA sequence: TGTGCCAGCAGTTCCGGGCCCGCCTACGAGCAGTACTTC. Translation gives CASSSGPAYEQYF.

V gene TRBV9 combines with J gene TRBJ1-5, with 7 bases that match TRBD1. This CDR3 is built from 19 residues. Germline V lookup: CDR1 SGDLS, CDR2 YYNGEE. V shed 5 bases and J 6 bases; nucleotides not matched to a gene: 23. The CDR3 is CASRRVWGQLSLVTQPQHF. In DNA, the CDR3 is TGTGCCAGCAGGCGGGTCTGGGGACAGTTATCACTCGTCACTCAGCCCCAGCATTTT.